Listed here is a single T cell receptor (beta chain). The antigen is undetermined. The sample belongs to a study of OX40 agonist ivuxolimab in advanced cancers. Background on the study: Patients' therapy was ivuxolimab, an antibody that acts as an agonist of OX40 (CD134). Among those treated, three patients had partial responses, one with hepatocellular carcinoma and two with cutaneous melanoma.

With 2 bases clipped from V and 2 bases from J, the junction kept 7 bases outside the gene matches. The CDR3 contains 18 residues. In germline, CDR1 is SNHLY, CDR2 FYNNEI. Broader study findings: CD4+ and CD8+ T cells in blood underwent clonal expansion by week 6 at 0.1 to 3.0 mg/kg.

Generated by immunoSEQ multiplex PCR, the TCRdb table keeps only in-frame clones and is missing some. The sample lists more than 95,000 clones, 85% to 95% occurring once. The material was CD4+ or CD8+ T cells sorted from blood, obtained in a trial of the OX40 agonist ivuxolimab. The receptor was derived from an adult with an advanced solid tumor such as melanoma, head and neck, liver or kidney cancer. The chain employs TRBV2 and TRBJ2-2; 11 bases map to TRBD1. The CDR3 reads CASSERGTGGTNTGELFF. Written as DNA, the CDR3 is TGTGCCAGCAGTGAAAGGGGGACAGGGGGTACAAACACCGGGGAGCTGTTTTTT.